This T cell receptor beta chain was captured by sequencing in a study of radiation and T cells in renal cell carcinoma. Regarding time point: blood 4 weeks post-SBRT, at nephrectomy. Specified treatment: 15 Gy SBRT to primary tumor, nephrectomy 4 weeks later. Nephrectomy followed 15 Gy stereotactic body radiation by 4 weeks. Notes on the study in general: In blood, top tumor clones expanded by 2 weeks, shrinking by 4.

To note about this clone: Antigen unknown.

CDR3 length: 16 residues. Germline assignment: CDR1 SNHLY and CDR2 FYNNEI. Trimming removed 6 bases at V and 2 bases at J, with 19 bases between. Only in-frame clones appear in the TCRdb table, and some are missing; sequencing was by immunoSEQ multiplex PCR. The profile covers about 170,000 clones, with about 87% appearing a single time and about 11% taken by the ten largest. This clonotype was obtained from a woman aged 45-65 years with renal cell carcinoma. Sequencing was performed on blood, taken from a patient whose treatment included radiotherapy and nephrectomy. The rearrangement joins TRBV2 to TRBJ1-1; D is uncertain. The DNA of the CDR3 is TGTGCCAGCAGGGGCTCCGGAAGCTTAGTCAACACTGAAGCTTTCTTT. As protein: CASRGSGSLVNTEAFF. Complete variable domain (other parts from reference TRBV2 and TRBJ1-1): EPEVTQTPSHQVTQMGQEVILRCVPISNHLYFYWYRQILGQKVEFLVSFYNNEISEKSEIFDDQFSVERPDGSNFTLKIRSTKLEDSAMYFCASRGSGSLVNTEAFFGQGTRLTVV.